This TCR beta chain was sequenced in a study of a mutant IDH1 vaccine in newly diagnosed glioma. Study details: Pretreatment consisted of radiotherapy, temozolomide, or both, with most receiving both.

Germline CDR1 is SGHVS and CDR2 is FQNEAQ. Trimming stripped 7 bases from V and 6 bases from J, with 13 bases between. The CDR3 has 12 amino acids. Specified time point: week 47, end of study. Vaccination used 300 ug of mutant IDH1 20-mer peptide per dose, with topical imiquimod. Generated by immunoSEQ multiplex PCR, the TCRdb table keeps only in-frame clones and is missing some. Among more than 50,000 clones listed, almost 65% were seen once. About this clone itself: The antigen remains unidentified.

The chain is built from TRBV7-8 and TRBJ2-7; D may match TRBD1 or TRBD2 (6 bases each). The sequence was collected from a man aged 40-55 years with glioma. Some clones in this sample may be carry-over from other donors' samples. The sequencing used peripheral blood mononuclear cells (PBMCs), collected from a glioma patient whose treatment included an IDH1 peptide vaccine. The chain's CDR3 is CASTQGGGEQYF. DNA for the CDR3: TGTGCCAGCACACAAGGAGGGGGCGAGCAGTACTTC.